Described below is a single T cell receptor (beta chain) sequence and its context. This entry belongs to a study of blood T cell repertoires in COVID-19. Whole-study context: T cells, B-cell-depleted T cells, or PBMCs provided the cDNA or gDNA that served as material.

The CDR3 extends over 17 amino acids. In the authors' workflow: Reference gene primer amplification in the assay estimated nucleated cell counts. The assay was immunoSEQ multiplex PCR, and TCRdb's table has in-frame clones only and misses some. V, J and clone size are those of that table, while D and trimming were read from the DNA. This repertoire shows about 260,000 clones, roughly nine tenths found once; its top ten account for 2% to 2.5%. The material sequenced was PBMCs or T cells enriched from blood (not recorded which). The chain is built from TRBV21-1 and TRBJ2-7; the table's D call, TRBD2, was not checked against the DNA. TRBV21-1 is a pseudogene. The TCR was taken from a woman under 30 who had recovered from COVID-19. CDR3 in DNA: TGTGCCAGCAGCAAAGATCGGAGCGGGGGGGCTAACTACGAGCAGTACTTC. Amino acid sequence: CASSKDRSGGANYEQYF.